The entry below gives a single T cell receptor beta chain sequence along with its context. At least ten counts were recorded for this clonotype. Its antigen has not been determined. Per-base quality was not reported, and no clone a single base away is much larger than it. The intended sense of this specimen's time point label: pre-sensitization, week 0. The intended sense of this specimen's treatment or condition label: therapeutic diphenylcyclopropenone sensitization with weekly scalp DPC. Blood at each patch-test visit was drawn before the patch test was applied. To be eligible, patients had to be aged 18 to 70, diagnosed with alopecia and judged suitable for DPC therapy, while pregnant patients were excluded. Total RNA was isolated from unfractionated whole blood collected in Tempus Blood RNA tubes. CDR1 and CDR2 are drawn from the germline V gene: SGDLS, YYNGEE. There are 14 amino acids in the CDR3, from cysteine to phenylalanine inclusive. Only CDR3 DNA remains: 42 bases, in frame from the first base. Deletion took 4 bases off V and 7 bases off J, with a span of 14 bases between the germline ends.

The receptor library was made with RACE. The instrument was a NextSeq 500. During library preparation, unique molecular identifiers were attached to individual cDNA molecules so that TCRs could be counted quantitatively and reproducibly. From each blood RNA sample, both TCR alpha and TCR beta chains were sequenced. The original pipeline was this. Samples had a median of roughly 87,000 TCRs, with a range from about 23,224 to 750,000. The Decombinator software suite was used to annotate the V, J and CDR3 of the TCR reads. Every sample was subsampled to the same number of TCRs (28,000) for the PS versus PT1 abundance plots. TCRs were defined as expanded if absent before sensitization and observed at least eight times at the 2-week time point. In TCRdb, the public reads were trimmed at Q25 with fastp and aligned with MiXCR, with productive beta chains retained. Duplicate CDR3 protein sequences are folded into a single record with the most common DNA and genes. The V and J calls were not made by the authors but by TCRdb's processing. The sample table records 270,000 or so distinct CDR3 sequences; approximately 8% of these occur just once. 1.2% of the sample belongs to the ten largest clones.

The data are from a study of human T cells and chemical hapten exposure (TCRdb year 2021). For the wider study: For sensitization, 2% DPC in acetone was applied to a 2 cm by 2 cm area of upper inner arm skin. Throughout the roughly 25-week study period, patients were also given weekly therapeutic DPC doses on the scalp. Patch testing on the upper back used Finn chambers containing 0.01% DPC, with scoring done after 6 days according to International Contact Dermatitis Research Group standards. The patient cohort, mostly female, included alopecia areata with under or over 50% scalp involvement, alopecia totalis and alopecia universalis. The libraries were sequenced as a pool, and the TCR yield per sample differed mostly because of small variations in library volumes within the pool. The study tracked peripheral blood TCR repertoire changes in vivo during primary and secondary sensitization to the hapten diphenylcyclopropenone (DPC) in alopecia patients. Blood was sampled from patients pre-sensitization (week 0) and at 2, 6 and about 24 weeks after DPC sensitization. Twenty-nine alopecia patients gave blood for TCR sequencing at one to four time points (pre-sensitization, 2, 6 and 24 weeks). General findings and caveats noted by the study authors: Repeated subsampling changed both the strength of the expansion versus patch-test correlation and the threshold at which the correlation became significant. No change with DPC sensitization was found in the number of TCRs above 1 in 1000 frequency, and no evidence of global repertoire structure alterations was found. Because every patient had alopecia, a presumed autoimmune disease, the patients' immune response might differ from that of healthy individuals. Significantly more large CDR3 similarity clusters were formed by expanded TCRs than by pre-sensitization or healthy control sets, consistent with antigen-driven responses. A positive correlation was found between the number of PT1 expanded TCRs and patch test score, with significance reached at thresholds 8, 16 and 32 but not 4.

This clonotype was obtained from a man aged 18 to 30 with alopecia areata. Some clones in this sample may be carry-over from other donors' samples. The chain employs TRBV9 and TRBJ2-2, with a tentative D call of TRBD1 or TRBD2, each matching 6 bases. Sequencing was performed on whole blood, taken in connection with sensitization to the hapten diphenylcyclopropenone (DPC). Here is the DNA: TGTGCCAGCAGCTCCGTGGGGGGCATCGGGGAGCTGTTTTTT. It is translated as CASSSVGGIGELFF.